A single sample gave rise to the 24 T cell receptor beta chains below, sequenced in a study of Ad26.COV2.S vaccination and SARS-CoV-2 variants. The treatment denotes: some 19 received Ad26.COV2.S at low or high dose, single or two shots; 5 received placebo; per-sample allocation not given. Sampling occurred on day 63 after the first vaccine or placebo injection. Here immunoSEQ multiplex PCR was the method, and the copy in TCRdb shows in-frame clones only, minus some. The data contain 450,000 to 550,000 clones, about 89% of them seen just once; the ten biggest clones take up around 1.6%. Specimen: peripheral blood, collected in a trial of Ad26.COV2.S vaccine versus placebo. These receptors came from a person between 18 and 65 years old who received the Ad26.COV2.S COVID-19 vaccine or a placebo.

The J gene is TRBJ2-7, the V gene TRBV5-8; maybe TRBD1 (5 bases). V was clipped by 1 base and J by 6 bases, with 5 bases between them. The CDR3 runs 11 residues. Germline CDR1 SGHTS, CDR2 YDEGEE. The CDR3 sequence: CASSLRGEQYF. CDR3 coding DNA: TGTGCCAGCAGCTTGAGGGGCGAGCAGTACTTC.

This chain joins TRBV7-9 and TRBJ1-3; D is unclear. The CDR3 has 15 residues. CDR1 SEHNR and CDR2 FQNEAQ come from the germline V gene (reference sequence). V gave up 8 bases and J gave up 0 bases, with 14 bases separating them. The CDR3 DNA reads TGTGCCAGCCGCTCTCCCGGGATCTCTGGAAACACCATATATTTT. This gives the protein CASRSPGISGNTIYF.

V and J are TRBV18 and TRBJ2-6; TRBD1 aligns across 7 bases. This CDR3 region has 18 residues. Unmatched junction bases numbered 7, after V lost 2 bases and J lost 0 bases. Germline assignment: CDR1 KGHSH and CDR2 LQKENI. In DNA, the CDR3 is TGTGCCAGCTCACCATTAGGGACAGCAGACTCTGGGGCCAACGTCCTGACTTTC. This gives the protein CASSPLGTADSGANVLTF.

The gene calls are TRBV30 and TRBJ1-3, with unresolved D. V lost 0 bases, J lost 2 bases, and 8 bases lay in between. Germline V gene lookup returns CDR1 GTSNPN and CDR2 SVGIG (reference sequence). The CDR3 has 14 residues. The CDR3 loop reads CAWSVPGPGNTIYF. The CDR3 bases are TGTGCCTGGAGTGTGCCGGGTCCTGGAAACACCATATATTTT.

The gene calls are TRBV14 and TRBJ2-2; D is undetermined. Germline V gives CDR1 SGHDN, CDR2 FVKESK. Trimming took off 4 bases at V and 2 bases at J, with 8 bases between the two ends. The CDR3 covers 14 residues. For the CDR3, the DNA is TGTGCCAGCAGCCCCGGAACCAACACCGGGGAGCTGTTTTTT. This encodes CASSPGTNTGELFF. The full variable domain, in which reference TRBV14 and TRBJ2-2 provide the parts outside the CDR3, is EAGVTQFPSHSVIEKGQTVTLRCDPISGHDNLYWYRRVMGKEIKFLLHFVKESKQDESGMPNNRFLAERTGGTYSTLKVQPAELEDSGVYFCASSPGTNTGELFFGEGSRLTVL.

The rearrangement joins TRBV15 to TRBJ2-1; a possible D gene is TRBD2 (6 bases). V was shortened by 0 bases and J by 9 bases, with 15 bases between the two germline ends. This CDR3 is 15 amino acids long. Germline-derived CDR1 and CDR2 are LNHNV and YYDKDF (reference sequence). The CDR3 nucleotides are TGTGCCACCAGCAGAGATCGCGCGGGATCGGGTGAGCAGTTCTTC. It is translated as CATSRDRAGSGEQFF. The full variable domain, with the rest looked up from reference TRBV15 and TRBJ2-1, is DAMVIQNPRYQVTQFGKPVTLSCSQTLNHNVMYWYQQKSSQAPKLLFHYYDKDFNNEADTPDNFQSRRPNTSFCFLDIRSPGLGDTAMYLCATSRDRAGSGEQFFGPGTRLTVL.

A few counts support this clone. The rearrangement links TRBV6-2 or TRBV6-3 to TRBJ1-2, with D unresolved. V was trimmed by 5 bases and J by 5 bases, leaving 6 bases between them. Germline V gene data show CDR1 as MNHEY and CDR2 as SVGEGT. The CDR3 consists of 11 residues. Written as DNA, the CDR3 is TGTGCCAGCAGTAAGGTTTATGGCTACACCTTC. Amino acids: CASSKVYGYTF.

The V call is TRBV7-2, the J call TRBJ2-2; no definite D call. In germline, CDR1 is SGHTA, CDR2 FQGNSA. V lost 0 bases and J 5 bases, leaving 16 bases between the germline ends. The CDR3 consists of 17 residues. In DNA form, the CDR3 reads TGTGCCAGCAGCTTAGCGCGGTGGAGTCCCGGGACCGGGGAGCTGTTTTTT. Its protein product is CASSLARWSPGTGELFF.

This clone was observed a handful of times. The rearrangement links TRBV6-5 to TRBJ1-2; D gene ambiguous. This CDR3 contains 14 residues. The V gene's germline CDR1 is MNHEY and CDR2 SVGAGI. V was trimmed by 4 bases and J by 8 bases, leaving 17 bases between them. The CDR3 reads CASSFRRGGSGYTF. The DNA of the CDR3 is TGTGCCAGCAGTTTTCGACGGGGAGGGAGCGGCTACACCTTC.

This clone has a single count. The sample has other DNA sequences that encode this CDR3 too. Here the CDR3 DNA reads TGTGCCAGCAGCCGTTCTAGAAAGGGCTCTTACGAGCAGTACTTC. It is translated as CASSRSRKGSYEQYF. The chain carries TRBV3-1 (or the pseudogene TRBV3-2) and TRBJ2-7; D call uncertain. CDR3 length equals 15 residues. V lost 4 bases to trimming and J lost 4 bases, with 17 bases between them. The germline V gene has CDR1 LGHDT and CDR2 YNNKEL (reference sequence).

Concerning this clone: One end of the junction is discordant with germline, which a read error may explain. This chain joins TRBV6-2 or TRBV6-3 and TRBJ1-2, with D perhaps matching TRBD1 (5 bases). CDR3 length equals 11 residues. Germline CDR1 MNHEY, CDR2 SVGEGT. CDR3 sequence (DNA): TGTGCCAGCAGTTACTCGGGGCTGGTCCACTTC. Its protein product is CASSYSGLVHF.

The V and J genes are TRBV19 and TRBJ1-5, with 9 bases fitting TRBD1. Germline-derived CDR1 and CDR2 are LNHDA and SQIVND (reference sequence). The CDR3 is made up of 16 amino acids. V lost 10 bases, J lost 2 bases, and 12 bases stayed unmatched. In nucleotides, the CDR3 is TGTGCCACCCGGGGACAGGGCTTTGTAGGCAATCAGCCCCAGCATTTT. Translating it yields CATRGQGFVGNQPQHF.

Comments on this clone: This same CDR3 is encoded by further DNA sequences in the sample. The J gene is TRBJ1-1, the V gene TRBV30; D is unresolved. This CDR3 comprises 13 residues. V was clipped by 0 bases and J by 0 bases, with 5 bases between them. Germline CDR1 GTSNPN, CDR2 SVGIG (reference sequence). Here the CDR3 DNA reads TGTGCCTGGAGTGTACGACTGAACACTGAAGCTTTCTTT. Translating gives CAWSVRLNTEAFF.

This clone appeared once. The chain employs TRBV7-8 and TRBJ1-2; D unclear. The ends were cut back, 5 bases at V and 0 bases at J, with 10 bases in the middle. Germline CDR1 is SGHVS and CDR2 is FQNEAQ. The CDR3 sequence is 14 residues long. The CDR3 coding sequence is TGTGCCAGCAGCGGTAGGGTAGCTAACTATGGCTACACCTTC. Its translation: CASSGRVANYGYTF.

J is TRBJ1-4 and V is TRBV9; possibly TRBD1 for D (6 bases). The CDR3 has 15 residues. Germline V gene sequence: CDR1 SGDLS, CDR2 YYNGEE. V gave up 0 bases and J gave up 7 bases, with 13 bases separating them. The CDR3 sequence is CASSVDREFGEKLFF. For the CDR3, the DNA is TGTGCCAGCAGCGTAGACAGGGAGTTCGGTGAAAAACTGTTTTTT.

This clone was recorded once. The chain carries TRBV19 and TRBJ2-1, with 10 positions matching TRBD2. Looked up from germline, CDR1 is LNHDA and CDR2 is SQIVND (reference sequence). This CDR3 region has 14 residues. J gave up 7 bases and V 6 bases, and 6 bases lay outside the gene matches. This CDR3 reads CASRSGGASNEQFF. Written as DNA, the CDR3 is TGTGCCAGTAGGAGCGGGGGGGCGTCAAATGAGCAGTTCTTC.

This clone showed up just a few times. This chain joins TRBV10-3 and TRBJ1-5; 12 nucleotides align to TRBD1. Germline assignment: CDR1 ENHRY and CDR2 SYGVKD. The J segment lost 2 bases and the V segment lost 10 bases, leaving 15 bases of the junction unmatched. The CDR3 has 18 residues. In DNA, the CDR3 is TGTGCCACTCAGCCGGGACAGGGGGCGTTTGATGGCAATCAGCCCCAGCATTTT. This encodes CATQPGQGAFDGNQPQHF.

J is TRBJ1-1 and V is TRBV7-2; no reliable D call. The CDR3 has 13 amino acids. V lost 2 bases and J lost 0, with 4 bases in between. The germline V gene has CDR1 SGHTA and CDR2 FQGNSA. The CDR3 nucleotides are TGTGCCAGCAGCTTAAGTATGAACACTGAAGCTTTCTTT. This translates into CASSLSMNTEAFF.

This clone was seen once. The chain links TRBV6-5 to TRBJ1-5; D is perhaps TRBD1 (5 bases). V dropped 5 bases and J dropped 4 bases, with 15 bases sitting between them. Germline lookup yields CDR1 MNHEY and CDR2 SVGAGI. The length of the CDR3 is 15 residues. In DNA, the CDR3 is TGTGCCAGCAGTACCGACAGAGACGAGAATCAGCCCCAGCATTTT. Amino acids: CASSTDRDENQPQHF.

The chain combines TRBV28 with TRBJ2-3; D not resolved. V gave up 2 bases and J gave up 6 bases, with 18 bases separating them. The CDR3 is 16 residues long. CDR1 MDHEN and CDR2 SYDVKM come from the germline V gene. The CDR3 DNA is TGTGCCAGCAGTTTACGCCTCCACCGGGCCCATGATACGCAGTATTTT. Translation gives CASSLRLHRAHDTQYF. Full variable domain (remainder filled in from reference TRBV28 and TRBJ2-3): DVKVTQSSRYLVKRTGEKVFLECVQDMDHENMFWYRQDPGLGLRLIYFSYDVKMKEKGDIPEGYSVSREKKERFSLILESASTNQTSMYLCASSLRLHRAHDTQYFGPGTRLTVL.

The J gene is TRBJ1-5, the V gene TRBV28; D unclear. CDR3 length: 16 residues. From germline, CDR1 is MDHEN and CDR2 SYDVKM. Trimming took 5 bases from V and 0 from J, leaving 14 bases between them. The CDR3 DNA follows: TGTGCCAGCAGTAGGGCGAAGATTTATAGCAATCAGCCCCAGCATTTT. This translates into CASSRAKIYSNQPQHF.

V and J are TRBV30 and TRBJ2-2, with TRBD2 identical over 7 bases. J was trimmed by 4 bases and V by 4 bases; bases with no gene match: 3. Germline V gives CDR1 GTSNPN, CDR2 SVGIG (reference sequence). This CDR3 is built from 13 residues. The CDR3 spells CAWNWEGTGELFF. CDR3 DNA sequence: TGTGCCTGGAATTGGGAGGGCACCGGGGAGCTGTTTTTT.

This clone showed up just once. The chain combines TRBV3-1 (or the pseudogene TRBV3-2) with TRBJ2-7; D unclear. This CDR3 has 15 residues. Trimming pared 3 bases from V and 0 bases from J, leaving 12 bases between. Germline V gives CDR1 LGHDT, CDR2 YNNKEL (reference sequence). CDR3 sequence reads: CASSHSAASSYEQYF. In nucleotides, the CDR3 is TGTGCCAGCAGCCATTCGGCAGCAAGCTCCTACGAGCAGTACTTC.

This sequence joins TRBV10-1 and TRBJ2-2, with a tentative D call TRBD1 (6 bases). Between the trimmed V and J ends, which lost 8 bases and 1 base, there was a span of 8 bases. The CDR3 is 13 residues long. The germline V gene encodes CDR1 WNHNN and CDR2 SYGVQD (reference sequence). CDR3 bases: TGCGCCAGCGGGACACAGAACACCGGGGAGCTGTTTTTT. Residues: CASGTQNTGELFF.